The TCR beta chain under discussion was sequenced for a study of blood T cell repertoires in COVID-19. Study-wide background: Whether acute or convalescent, the COVID-19 samples came from the United States, Italy and Spain. T cells, B-cell-depleted T cells, or PBMCs supplied cDNA or gDNA.

Germline CDR1 is SGHTS and CDR2 is YDEGEE. This CDR3 has 14 amino acids. After removal of 1 base from V and 5 bases from J, the junction contained 4 bases not matched to a gene. In the authors' workflow: Using reference gene primer amplification, nucleated cell counts were estimated. TCRdb's table, derived via immunoSEQ multiplex PCR, lists solely in-frame clones and lacks some. V and J calls and clone size are as listed in that table; D and trimming were resolved from the DNA. The sample has around 270,000 clones, around 86% seen once. This clonotype was sampled from a man aged 35-49 years who had recovered from COVID-19. Sequencing was performed on peripheral blood. V gene TRBV5-8 combines with J gene TRBJ2-7; 9 nucleotides match TRBD1. The CDR3 DNA sequence: TGTGCCAGCAGCTTGAGGACAGGGGCGGACGAGCAGTACTTC. It specifies CASSLRTGADEQYF.